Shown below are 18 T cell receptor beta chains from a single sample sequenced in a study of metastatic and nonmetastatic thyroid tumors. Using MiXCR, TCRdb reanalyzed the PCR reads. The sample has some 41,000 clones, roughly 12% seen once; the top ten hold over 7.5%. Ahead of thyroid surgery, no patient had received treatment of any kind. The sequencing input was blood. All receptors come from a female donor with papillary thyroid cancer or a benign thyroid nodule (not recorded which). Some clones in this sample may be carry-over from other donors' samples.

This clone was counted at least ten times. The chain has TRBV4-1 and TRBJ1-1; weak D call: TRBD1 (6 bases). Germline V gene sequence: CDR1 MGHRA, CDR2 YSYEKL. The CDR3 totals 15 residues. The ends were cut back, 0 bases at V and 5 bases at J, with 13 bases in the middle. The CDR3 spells CASSQDVQGRTEAFF. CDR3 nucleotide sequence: TGCGCCAGCAGCCAAGATGTACAGGGCAGGACTGAAGCTTTCTTT.

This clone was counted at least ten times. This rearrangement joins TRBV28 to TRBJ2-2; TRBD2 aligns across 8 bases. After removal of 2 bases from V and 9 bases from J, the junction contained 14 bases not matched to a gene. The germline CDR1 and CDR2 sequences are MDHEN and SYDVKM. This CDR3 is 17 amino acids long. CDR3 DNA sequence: TGTGCCAGCAGTTTAAATCGGGAGGGCCTTGGGAGGCGGGAGCTGTTTTTT. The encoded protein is CASSLNREGLGRRELFF.

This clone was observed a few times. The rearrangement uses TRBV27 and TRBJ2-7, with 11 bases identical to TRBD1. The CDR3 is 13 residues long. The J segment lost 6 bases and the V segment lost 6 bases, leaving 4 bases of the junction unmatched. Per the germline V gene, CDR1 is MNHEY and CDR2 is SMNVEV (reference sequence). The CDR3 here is CASSLGQGAEQYF. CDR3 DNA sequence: TGTGCCAGCAGCTTAGGACAGGGGGCCGAGCAGTACTTC.

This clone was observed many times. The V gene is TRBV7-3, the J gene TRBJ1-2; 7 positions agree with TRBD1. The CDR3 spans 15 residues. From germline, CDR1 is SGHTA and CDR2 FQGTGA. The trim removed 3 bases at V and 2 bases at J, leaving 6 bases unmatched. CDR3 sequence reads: CASSFDRVGNYGYTF. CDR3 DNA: TGTGCCAGCAGCTTCGACAGGGTTGGGAACTATGGCTACACCTTC.

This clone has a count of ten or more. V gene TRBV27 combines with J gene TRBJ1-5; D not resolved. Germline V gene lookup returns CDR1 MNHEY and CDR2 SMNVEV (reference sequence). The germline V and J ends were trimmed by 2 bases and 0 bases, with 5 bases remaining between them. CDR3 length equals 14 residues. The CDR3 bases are TGTGCCAGCAGTTTAGGATATAGCAATCAGCCCCAGCATTTT. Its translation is CASSLGYSNQPQHF.

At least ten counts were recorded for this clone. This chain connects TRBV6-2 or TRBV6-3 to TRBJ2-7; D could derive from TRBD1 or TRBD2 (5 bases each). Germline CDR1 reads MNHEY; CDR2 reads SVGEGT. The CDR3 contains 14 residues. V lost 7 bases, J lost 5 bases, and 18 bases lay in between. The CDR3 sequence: CASIHPTRGNEQYF. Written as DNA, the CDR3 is TGTGCCAGCATTCACCCTACTAGGGGTAACGAGCAGTACTTC.

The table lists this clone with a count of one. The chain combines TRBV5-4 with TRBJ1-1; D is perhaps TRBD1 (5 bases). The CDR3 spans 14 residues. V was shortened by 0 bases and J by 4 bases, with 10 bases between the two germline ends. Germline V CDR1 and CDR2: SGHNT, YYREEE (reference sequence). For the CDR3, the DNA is TGTGCCAGCAGCTTGGGGGACTGGAGCACTGAAGCTTTCTTT. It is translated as CASSLGDWSTEAFF.

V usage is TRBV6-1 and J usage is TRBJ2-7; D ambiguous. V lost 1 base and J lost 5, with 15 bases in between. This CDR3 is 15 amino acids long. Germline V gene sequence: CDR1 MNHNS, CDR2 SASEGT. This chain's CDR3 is CASSEGPVPVDEQYF. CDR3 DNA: TGTGCCAGCAGTGAAGGGCCAGTTCCCGTGGACGAGCAGTACTTC.

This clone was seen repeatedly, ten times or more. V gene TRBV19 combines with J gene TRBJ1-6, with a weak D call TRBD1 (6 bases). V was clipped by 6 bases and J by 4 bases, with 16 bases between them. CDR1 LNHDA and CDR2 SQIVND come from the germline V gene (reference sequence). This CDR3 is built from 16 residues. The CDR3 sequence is CASRSGEGWYNSPLHF. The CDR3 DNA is TGTGCCAGTAGATCAGGGGAGGGATGGTATAATTCACCCCTCCACTTT.

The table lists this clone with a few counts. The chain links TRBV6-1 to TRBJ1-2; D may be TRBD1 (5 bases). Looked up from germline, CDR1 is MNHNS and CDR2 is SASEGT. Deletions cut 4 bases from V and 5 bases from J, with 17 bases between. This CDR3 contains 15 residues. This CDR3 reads CASSAEFRVAYGYTF. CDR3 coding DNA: TGTGCCAGCAGTGCCGAATTCAGGGTAGCGTATGGCTACACCTTC.

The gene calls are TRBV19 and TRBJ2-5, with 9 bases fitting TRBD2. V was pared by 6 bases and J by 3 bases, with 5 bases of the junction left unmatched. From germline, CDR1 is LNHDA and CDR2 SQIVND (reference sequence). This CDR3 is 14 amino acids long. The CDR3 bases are TGTGCCAGTAGGCGTAGCGGGGGAGAAGAGACCCAGTACTTC. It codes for CASRRSGGEETQYF.

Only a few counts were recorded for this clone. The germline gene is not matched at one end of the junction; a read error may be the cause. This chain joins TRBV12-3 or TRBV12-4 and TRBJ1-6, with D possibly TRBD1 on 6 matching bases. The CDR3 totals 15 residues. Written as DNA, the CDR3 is TGTGTCAGCAGTTTAGTGACAGGAAATAATTCACCCCTCCACTTT. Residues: CVSSLVTGNNSPLHF.

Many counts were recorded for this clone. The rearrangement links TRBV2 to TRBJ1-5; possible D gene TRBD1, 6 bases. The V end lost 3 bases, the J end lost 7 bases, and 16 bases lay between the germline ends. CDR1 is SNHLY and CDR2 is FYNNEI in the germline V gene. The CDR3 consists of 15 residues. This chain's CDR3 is CASSDRGNPGQPQHF. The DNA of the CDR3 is TGTGCCAGCAGTGACAGGGGTAATCCTGGCCAGCCCCAGCATTTT. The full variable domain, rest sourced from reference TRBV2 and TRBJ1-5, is EPEVTQTPSHQVTQMGQEVILRCVPISNHLYFYWYRQILGQKVEFLVSFYNNEISEKSEIFDDQFSVERPDGSNFTLKIRSTKLEDSAMYFCASSDRGNPGQPQHFGDGTRLSIL.

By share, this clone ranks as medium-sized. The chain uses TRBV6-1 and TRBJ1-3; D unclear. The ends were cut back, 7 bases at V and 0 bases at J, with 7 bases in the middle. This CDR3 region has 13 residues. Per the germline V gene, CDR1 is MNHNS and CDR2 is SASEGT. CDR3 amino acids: CASTGSSGNTIYF. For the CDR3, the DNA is TGTGCCAGCACGGGGAGCTCTGGAAACACCATATATTTT.

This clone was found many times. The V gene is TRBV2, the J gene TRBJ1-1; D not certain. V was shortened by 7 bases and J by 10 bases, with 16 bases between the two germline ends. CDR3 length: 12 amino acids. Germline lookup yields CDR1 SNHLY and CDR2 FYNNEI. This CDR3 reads CASKVDTWAAFF. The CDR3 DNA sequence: TGTGCCAGCAAAGTTGATACGTGGGCAGCTTTCTTT.

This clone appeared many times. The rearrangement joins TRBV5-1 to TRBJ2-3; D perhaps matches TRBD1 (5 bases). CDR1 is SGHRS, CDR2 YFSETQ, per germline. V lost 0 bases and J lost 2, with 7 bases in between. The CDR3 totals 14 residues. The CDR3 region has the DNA TGCGCCAGCAGCTTGGTGGGGCCCACAGATACGCAGTATTTT. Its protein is CASSLVGPTDTQYF.

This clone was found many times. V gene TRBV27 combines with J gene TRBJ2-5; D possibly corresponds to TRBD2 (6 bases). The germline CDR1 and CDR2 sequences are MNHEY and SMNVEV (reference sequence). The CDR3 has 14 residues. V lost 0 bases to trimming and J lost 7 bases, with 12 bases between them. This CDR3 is CASSLSGEAGTQYF. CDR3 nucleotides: TGTGCCAGCAGTTTATCGGGGGAGGCGGGGACCCAGTACTTC.

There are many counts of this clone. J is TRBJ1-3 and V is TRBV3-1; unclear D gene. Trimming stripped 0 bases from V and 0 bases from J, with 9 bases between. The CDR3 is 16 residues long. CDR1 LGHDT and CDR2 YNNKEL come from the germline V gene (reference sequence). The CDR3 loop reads CASSQESTRSGNTIYF. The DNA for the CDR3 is TGTGCCAGCAGCCAAGAGTCAACCCGCTCTGGAAACACCATATATTTT. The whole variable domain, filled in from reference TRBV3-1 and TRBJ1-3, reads DTAVSQTPKYLVTQMGNDKSIKCEQNLGHDTMYWYKQDSKKFLKIMFSYNNKELIINETVPNRFSPKSPDKAHLNLHINSLELGDSAVYFCASSQESTRSGNTIYFGEGSWLTVV.